This T cell receptor beta chain was sequenced in a study of regulatory T cells in long-lasting Graves disease. The time point is: persistent/refractory GD, antithyroid drugs over 5 years with positive TRAb. From PBMCs, RNA was extracted and then used to make the TCR library. Findings and limits, study-wide: Persistent disease preferred TRBV28, TRBJ1-2 and TRBJ2-5.

In building TCR beta libraries, iRepertoire HTBI primers were used together with Arm-PCR of CDR3 regions. TCRdb re-derived calls from the multiplex PCR reads in MiXCR, one entry per CDR3 protein. The table has approximately 470,000 distinct CDR3 sequences, around 20% seen once. Germline CDR1 SGHTA, CDR2 FQGNSA. CDR3 size: 16 residues. The V and J ends lost 4 bases and 6 bases, in that order; junction bases with no gene match: 12. In regard to this clonotype: Its antigen is unidentified.

This clonotype originated in a female donor with Graves disease. The chain employs TRBV7-2 and TRBJ2-5; TRBD1 matches at 9 bases. Sample: peripheral blood mononuclear cells (PBMCs), taken when the disease was refractory, from a patient treated with antithyroid drugs. CDR3 protein: CASSSPKDRGDKTQYF. The CDR3 nucleotides are TGTGCCAGCAGCTCACCGAAGGACAGGGGTGACAAGACCCAGTACTTC.